In this sample, the clone carrying this TCR beta chain turned up many times. The antigen is unknown. Using its own MiXCR run on the reads, TCRdb lists one record per CDR3 protein. The sample has approximately 500,000 distinct CDR3 sequences, approximately 15% seen once. This entry comes from a study of T cell repertoires in cytomegalovirus infection. Across the whole study: TCR beta signatures that were public indicated CMV infection and matching HLA type. Study-wide results and caveats: What dominated the ex vivo response were HLA-C-restricted CMV-specific TCR beta clonotypes. Identification of carriers of CMV plus the relevant HLA was performed using cumulative public TCR beta family frequency.

CDR3 length equals 15 residues. Deletions cut 2 bases from V and 1 base from J, with 8 bases between. The chain has TRBV23-1 and TRBJ2-2; weak D call: TRBD1 (5 bases). TRBV23-1 is an open reading frame whose function is uncertain. The receptor comes from a human donor in good health (CMV status not recorded). Some clones in this sample may be carry-over from other donors' samples. Material for sequencing was CD8+ T cells from PBMCs. The CDR3 protein is CASSQGHLNTGELFF. CDR3 coding DNA: TGCGCCAGCAGTCAAGGACACCTGAACACCGGGGAGCTGTTTTTT.